These T cell receptor beta chains were read from a single sample in a study of blood T cell repertoires in COVID-19. Repertoires were generated with immunoSEQ multiplex PCR, while TCRdb's copy carries only in-frame clones and drops some. The table records 70,000 or so clones, 80% of them present only once. The sequenced material came from peripheral blood. The receptors were sampled from a man aged 45-65 years with COVID-19, enrolled during active disease. Each CDR3 is given with its conserved first and last residue. A D gene is named only where the DNA matches it firmly. Size is stated for part of the rows, as once, few or many counts, or as a class when the clone is expanded.

j_gene: TRBJ2-7; v_gene: TRBV28; abundance: -; d_gene: -; CDR3nt: TGTGCCAGCAGTTTAGCCAGGCGGGACGAGCAGTACTTC; CDR3aa: CASSLARRDEQYF
j_gene: TRBJ1-4; v_gene: TRBV19; abundance: -; d_gene: TRBD1; CDR3nt: TGTGCCAGTAGTTCTTCCGGGGGACAGGGGATGGAAAAACTGTTTTTT; CDR3aa: CASSSSGGQGMEKLFF
j_gene: TRBJ2-7; v_gene: TRBV4-3; abundance: -; d_gene: TRBD2; CDR3nt: TGCGCCAGCAGCCGGGGCCGACTAGCGGGAGAATACGAGCAGTACTTC; CDR3aa: CASSRGRLAGEYEQYF
j_gene: TRBJ2-5; v_gene: TRBV30; abundance: -; d_gene: -; CDR3nt: TGTGCCTGGATCCGGCAAGAGACCCAGTACTTC; CDR3aa: CAWIRQETQYF
j_gene: TRBJ1-2; v_gene: TRBV7-3; abundance: once; d_gene: TRBD1; CDR3nt: TGTGCCAGCAGCTCCCGGACAGGTGGGCACTATGGCTACACCTTC; CDR3aa: CASSSRTGGHYGYTF
j_gene: TRBJ2-7; v_gene: TRBV18; abundance: -; d_gene: -; CDR3nt: TGTGCCAGCTCACCAATAAATACTTACGAGCAGTACTTC; CDR3aa: CASSPINTYEQYF
j_gene: TRBJ2-7; v_gene: TRBV5-1; abundance: once; d_gene: TRBD1; CDR3nt: TGCGCCAGCAGCTTGGGGTTAGGACAGGGACGGGACGAGCAGTACTTC; CDR3aa: CASSLGLGQGRDEQYF
j_gene: TRBJ2-7; v_gene: TRBV12-3/TRBV12-4; abundance: -; d_gene: -; CDR3nt: TGTGCCAGCAGGACAGGCTACGAGCAGTACTTC; CDR3aa: CASRTGYEQYF
j_gene: TRBJ1-1; v_gene: TRBV5-6; abundance: -; d_gene: TRBD1; CDR3nt: TGTGCCAGCAGCTTACCGGGACAGGGGGTTTACACTGAAGCTTTCTTT; CDR3aa: CASSLPGQGVYTEAFF
j_gene: TRBJ2-6; v_gene: TRBV6-2/TRBV6-3; abundance: -; d_gene: -; CDR3nt: TGTGCCAGCAGCCGAGGAGCCGACAGGCTTTTGTCTGGGGCCAACGTCCTGACTTTC; CDR3aa: CASSRGADRLLSGANVLTF
j_gene: TRBJ2-2; v_gene: TRBV20-1; abundance: -; d_gene: -; CDR3nt: TGCAGTGCCACAGGGTTCGGGGAGCTGTTTTTT; CDR3aa: CSATGFGELFF
j_gene: TRBJ1-1; v_gene: TRBV10-2; abundance: -; d_gene: -; CDR3nt: TGCGCCAGCAGTCCACAGGGGAACACTGAAGCTTTCTTT; CDR3aa: CASSPQGNTEAFF
j_gene: TRBJ1-1; v_gene: TRBV29-1; abundance: -; d_gene: -; CDR3nt: TGCAGCGGTGAGATGAGGAACACTGAAGCTTTCTTT; CDR3aa: CSGEMRNTEAFF
j_gene: TRBJ1-1; v_gene: TRBV11-3; abundance: -; d_gene: TRBD1; CDR3nt: TGTGCCAGCAGCCTCGGGACAGGGACGGCTTTCTTT; CDR3aa: CASSLGTGTAFF
j_gene: TRBJ2-7; v_gene: TRBV4-1; abundance: -; d_gene: -; CDR3nt: TGCGCCAGCAGCCCTGGTGGAGGCCCCTACGAGCAGTACTTC; CDR3aa: CASSPGGGPYEQYF
j_gene: TRBJ2-7; v_gene: TRBV19; abundance: -; d_gene: TRBD1; CDR3nt: TGTGCCAGCGGACAGGGAGGTGCCTACGAGCAGTACTTC; CDR3aa: CASGQGGAYEQYF
j_gene: TRBJ2-7; v_gene: TRBV24-1; abundance: -; d_gene: -; CDR3nt: TGTGCCACCAGTGATCCTGACCGGGAAGGGCAGTACTTC; CDR3aa: CATSDPDREGQYF
j_gene: TRBJ1-1; v_gene: TRBV14; abundance: -; d_gene: -; CDR3nt: TGTGCCAGCAGCCAAATCGTGCGATCCGGCACTGAAGCTTTCTTT; CDR3aa: CASSQIVRSGTEAFF
j_gene: TRBJ2-7; v_gene: TRBV11-2; abundance: many; d_gene: -; CDR3nt: TGTGCCAGCAGCTTACGCAGAATGTCCGAGCAGTACTTC; CDR3aa: CASSLRRMSEQYF
j_gene: TRBJ2-3; v_gene: TRBV6-2/TRBV6-3; abundance: -; d_gene: -; CDR3nt: TGTGCCAGCAGTTACGGGAGGCCCACAGATACGCAGTATTTT; CDR3aa: CASSYGRPTDTQYF
j_gene: TRBJ2-5; v_gene: TRBV19; abundance: -; d_gene: -; CDR3nt: TGTGCCAGTAGTTGGGGTGGACAGATTCAAGAGACCCAGTACTTC; CDR3aa: CASSWGGQIQETQYF
j_gene: TRBJ2-6; v_gene: TRBV18; abundance: -; d_gene: -; CDR3nt: TGTGCCAGCTCACCACGTGCGCCCGCGGCTGGGGCCAACGTCCTGACTTTC; CDR3aa: CASSPRAPAAGANVLTF
j_gene: TRBJ2-7; v_gene: TRBV23-1; abundance: -; d_gene: -; CDR3nt: TGCGCCAGCAGGAGAACAGACAGCAGGGGTTCCTACGAGCAGTACTTC; CDR3aa: CASRRTDSRGSYEQYF
j_gene: TRBJ1-1; v_gene: TRBV7-8; abundance: -; d_gene: TRBD1; CDR3nt: TGTGCCAGCAGCTTAGTTCAGGGGGAGTACACTGAAGCTTTCTTT; CDR3aa: CASSLVQGEYTEAFF
j_gene: TRBJ2-3; v_gene: TRBV4-1; abundance: -; d_gene: TRBD2; CDR3nt: TGCGCCAGCAGCCTCGCACGGACTAGCGGCACAGATACGCAGTATTTT; CDR3aa: CASSLARTSGTDTQYF
j_gene: TRBJ1-6; v_gene: TRBV18; abundance: -; d_gene: -; CDR3nt: TGTGCCAGCTCACCGGGGAGGGACTCACCCCTCCACTTT; CDR3aa: CASSPGRDSPLHF
j_gene: TRBJ2-1; v_gene: TRBV9; abundance: once; d_gene: -; CDR3nt: TGTGCCAGCAGCGTAGACGGGGATCGGTTCGATGAGCAGTTCTTC; CDR3aa: CASSVDGDRFDEQFF
j_gene: TRBJ1-2; v_gene: TRBV10-3; abundance: -; d_gene: TRBD1; CDR3nt: TGTGCCATCAGTCGGACAGGGCCTAACTATGGCTACACCTTC; CDR3aa: CAISRTGPNYGYTF
j_gene: TRBJ2-7; v_gene: TRBV5-6; abundance: -; d_gene: -; CDR3nt: TGTGCCAGCAGCCCCCGCTTGGGCGGGTTAGCCTACGAGCAGTACTTC; CDR3aa: CASSPRLGGLAYEQYF
j_gene: TRBJ2-2; v_gene: TRBV5-4; abundance: -; d_gene: -; CDR3nt: TGTGCCAGCAGAGAAGTTCGGGGTACCGGGGAGCTGTTTTTT; CDR3aa: CASREVRGTGELFF
j_gene: TRBJ1-6; v_gene: TRBV18; abundance: -; d_gene: TRBD1; CDR3nt: TGTGCCAGCTCACCCCAGACAGGGGGCCCTTCACCCCTCCACTTT; CDR3aa: CASSPQTGGPSPLHF
j_gene: TRBJ1-5; v_gene: TRBV28; abundance: many; d_gene: -; CDR3nt: TGTGCCAGCGGGGCAAGTCAGCCCCAGCATTTT; CDR3aa: CASGASQPQHF
j_gene: TRBJ1-2; v_gene: TRBV30; abundance: few; d_gene: -; CDR3nt: TGTGCCTGGAGTCGACAGCCGGATAACTATGGCTACACCTTC; CDR3aa: CAWSRQPDNYGYTF
j_gene: TRBJ2-7; v_gene: TRBV5-1; abundance: -; d_gene: -; CDR3nt: TGCGCCAGCAGCTTGGCGGGGGAGGCCTACGAGCAGTACTTC; CDR3aa: CASSLAGEAYEQYF
j_gene: TRBJ2-5; v_gene: TRBV7-3; abundance: -; d_gene: TRBD2; CDR3nt: TGTGCCAGCAGCAAGACTAGCGGGAGGGCCCAAGAGACCCAGTACTTC; CDR3aa: CASSKTSGRAQETQYF
j_gene: TRBJ2-3; v_gene: TRBV7-3; abundance: -; d_gene: TRBD2; CDR3nt: TGTGCCAGCAGCCCGGGACTAGCCACTAGCACAGATACGCAGTATTTT; CDR3aa: CASSPGLATSTDTQYF
j_gene: TRBJ2-1; v_gene: TRBV2; abundance: -; d_gene: TRBD1; CDR3nt: TGTGCCAGCAGTGGGACAGGGAATGAGCAGTTCTTC; CDR3aa: CASSGTGNEQFF
j_gene: TRBJ1-2; v_gene: TRBV5-5; abundance: once; d_gene: -; CDR3nt: TGTGCCAGCAGAGAGACAGGCGGTGGGGGTGGCTACACCTTC; CDR3aa: CASRETGGGGGYTF
j_gene: TRBJ2-7; v_gene: TRBV7-9; abundance: -; d_gene: TRBD1; CDR3nt: TGTGCCAGCAGCTTAGCCGGGACAGGGAACGAGCAGTACTTC; CDR3aa: CASSLAGTGNEQYF
j_gene: TRBJ2-2; v_gene: TRBV9; abundance: -; d_gene: TRBD2; CDR3nt: TGTGCCAGCAGCAAGGGGACTAGCGGTTTGAACACCGGGGAGCTGTTTTTT; CDR3aa: CASSKGTSGLNTGELFF
j_gene: TRBJ1-1; v_gene: TRBV29-1; abundance: -; d_gene: -; CDR3nt: TGCAGCGTTGACAGGGGTCCTGAAGCTTTCTTT; CDR3aa: CSVDRGPEAFF
j_gene: TRBJ2-5; v_gene: TRBV3-1/TRBV3-2; abundance: few; d_gene: TRBD2; CDR3nt: TGTGCCAGCAGCCGAGAACTAGCGGGTTCTCAAGAGACCCAGTACTTC; CDR3aa: CASSRELAGSQETQYF
j_gene: TRBJ1-3; v_gene: TRBV9; abundance: -; d_gene: -; CDR3nt: TGTGCCAGCAGCGTAGAGGGAGGGAGCGGCGGAAACACCATATATTTT; CDR3aa: CASSVEGGSGGNTIYF
j_gene: TRBJ1-5; v_gene: TRBV28; abundance: -; d_gene: TRBD1; CDR3nt: TGTGCCAGCACCAACGACAGGGCTGGTCAGCCCCAGCATTTT; CDR3aa: CASTNDRAGQPQHF
j_gene: TRBJ2-7; v_gene: TRBV25-1; abundance: -; d_gene: -; CDR3nt: TGTGCCAGCAGTGGTGAGGAGAGCGAGCAGTACTTC; CDR3aa: CASSGEESEQYF
j_gene: TRBJ2-5; v_gene: TRBV6-1; abundance: many; d_gene: -; CDR3nt: TGTGCCAGCAGTGAGTCTATTCAAGAGACCCAGTACTTC; CDR3aa: CASSESIQETQYF
j_gene: TRBJ1-1; v_gene: TRBV28; abundance: -; d_gene: -; CDR3nt: TGTGCCAGCAGTTTCAGGAACACTGAAGCTTTCTTT; CDR3aa: CASSFRNTEAFF
j_gene: TRBJ2-7; v_gene: TRBV6-5; abundance: -; d_gene: TRBD2; CDR3nt: TGTGCCAGCAGTTATTTTCCTAGCGGGTCCACCTACGAGCAGTACTTC; CDR3aa: CASSYFPSGSTYEQYF
j_gene: TRBJ2-5; v_gene: TRBV6-5; abundance: once; d_gene: TRBD1; CDR3nt: TGTGCCAGCAGTACAGGGGGAACAGAGACCCAGTACTTC; CDR3aa: CASSTGGTETQYF
j_gene: TRBJ1-3; v_gene: TRBV28; abundance: -; d_gene: TRBD1; CDR3nt: TGTGCCAGCAGGTCGGACAGGGTCCCTGGAAACACCATATATTTT; CDR3aa: CASRSDRVPGNTIYF
j_gene: TRBJ2-4; v_gene: TRBV5-1; abundance: -; d_gene: TRBD1; CDR3nt: TGCGCCAGCACCCCACAGGGGGCTAAAAACATTCAGTACTTC; CDR3aa: CASTPQGAKNIQYF
j_gene: TRBJ2-2; v_gene: TRBV7-8; abundance: -; d_gene: -; CDR3nt: TGTGCCAGCAGCCGAGGGGTAACTAGCCAATACACCGGGGAGCTGTTTTTT; CDR3aa: CASSRGVTSQYTGELFF